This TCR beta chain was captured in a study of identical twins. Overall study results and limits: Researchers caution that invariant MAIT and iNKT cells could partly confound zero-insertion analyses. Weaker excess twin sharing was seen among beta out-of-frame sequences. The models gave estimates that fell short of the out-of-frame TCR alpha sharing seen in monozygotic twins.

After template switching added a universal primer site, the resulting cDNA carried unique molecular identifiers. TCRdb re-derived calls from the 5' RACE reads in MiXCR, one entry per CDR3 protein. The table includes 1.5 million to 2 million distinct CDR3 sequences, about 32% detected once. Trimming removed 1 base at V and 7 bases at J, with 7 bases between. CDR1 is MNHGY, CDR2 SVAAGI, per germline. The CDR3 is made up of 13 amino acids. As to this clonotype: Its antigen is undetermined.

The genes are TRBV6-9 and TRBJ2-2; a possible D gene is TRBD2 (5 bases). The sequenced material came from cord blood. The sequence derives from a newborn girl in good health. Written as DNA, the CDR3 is TGTGCCAGCAGTTATTTTAGCGTCGGGGAGCTGTTTTTT. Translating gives CASSYFSVGELFF.